One T cell receptor (beta chain) is described in this entry. This entry is derived from a study of OX40 agonist ivuxolimab in advanced cancers. Study overall: Anti-PD-1, anti-PD-L1 or anti-CTLA-4 therapy given earlier was allowed, and roughly 40% had some. Partial response was recorded in three patients: one hepatocellular carcinoma and two cutaneous melanoma cases.

V gave up 5 bases and J gave up 8 bases; unmatched junction bases: 3. Germline CDR1 and CDR2: SGHAT and FQNNGV. The CDR3 consists of 12 residues. TCRdb's table, derived via immunoSEQ multiplex PCR, lists solely in-frame clones and lacks some. The sample lists tens of thousands of clones, approximately 84% seen once, with less than 3% in the top ten. The TCR originated in an adult with an advanced solid tumor such as melanoma, head and neck, liver or kidney cancer. The genes are TRBV11-2 and TRBJ2-1, with TRBD2 matching 7 bases. The specimen was CD4+ or CD8+ T cells sorted from blood, collected in a trial of the OX40 agonist ivuxolimab. The CDR3 DNA sequence: TGTGCCAGCAGCCGGGGGGATGATGAGCAGTTCTTC. Its protein is CASSRGDDEQFF.